This passage covers 18 T cell receptor beta chains from one sample sequenced in a study of regulatory T cells in long-lasting Graves disease. Time point indicated: newly diagnosed GD, antithyroid drugs for less than 3 months. The TCR library was made from RNA that had been extracted from PBMCs in TRIzol. CDR3-region Arm-PCR and iRepertoire HTBI primers produced the TCR beta libraries. TCRdb independently ran MiXCR on the multiplex PCR reads; one entry per CDR3 protein. The sample consists of about 520,000 distinct CDR3 sequences, 12% of them appearing once. The same specimen was also included in a second study, on T cells in Graves' hyperthyroidism and ophthalmopathy.

The specimen comprised peripheral blood mononuclear cells (PBMCs), sampled at new diagnosis, from a patient treated with antithyroid drugs. The source of these receptors is a woman in her 30s with Graves disease.

The chain combines TRBV7-2 with TRBJ2-1, with D perhaps matching TRBD1 (5 bases). Germline assignment: CDR1 SGHTA and CDR2 FQGNSA. The CDR3 spans 14 residues. The V gene lost 4 bases and the J gene lost 3 bases, with 10 bases spanning the gap. The CDR3: CASSSGPVYNEQFF. The CDR3 DNA follows: TGTGCCAGCAGCTCAGGGCCAGTCTACAATGAGCAGTTCTTC.

Many counts were recorded for this clonotype. The chain joins TRBV4-3 to TRBJ1-2; a possible D gene is TRBD1 (5 bases). V was trimmed by 0 bases and J by 8 bases, leaving 10 bases between them. This CDR3 is 13 amino acids long. The germline gives CDR1 LGHNA, CDR2 YSLEER. The CDR3 region has the DNA TGCGCCAGCAGCCAAGATTCTGGGGCCGGCTACACCTTC. This encodes CASSQDSGAGYTF.

This clonotype appeared many times. The chain combines TRBV18 with TRBJ1-5; TRBD1 aligns across 7 bases. The germline V gene encodes CDR1 KGHSH and CDR2 LQKENI. The CDR3 sequence is 15 residues long. The V and J ends lost 4 bases and 7 bases, in that order; junction bases with no gene match: 10. In DNA form, the CDR3 reads TGTGCCAGCTCACGCGACAGGGCGGCCCGGCAGCCCCAGCATTTT. This sequence encodes CASSRDRAARQPQHF.

This clonotype appeared many times. The rearrangement joins TRBV28 to TRBJ2-5, with TRBD1 as a possible D gene (6 bases). CDR1 MDHEN and CDR2 SYDVKM come from the germline V gene. Trimming shortened V by 6 bases and J by 5 bases, and 19 bases separated the two germline ends. The CDR3 runs 15 residues. This chain's CDR3 is CASSQGWQGGETQYF. CDR3 sequence (DNA): TGTGCCAGCAGCCAGGGGTGGCAAGGAGGTGAGACCCAGTACTTC.

This clonotype was detected many times. V and J are TRBV7-9 and TRBJ2-1; 10 bases agree with TRBD2. V was clipped by 5 bases and J by 2 bases; unmatched bases: 15. The CDR3 extends over 19 amino acids. Germline V CDR1 and CDR2: SEHNR, FQNEAQ (reference sequence). CDR3: CASSPFETSGNVAYNEQFF. The DNA of the CDR3 is TGTGCCAGCAGCCCATTCGAAACTAGCGGGAATGTAGCCTACAATGAGCAGTTCTTC. Full variable domain (remainder filled in from reference TRBV7-9 and TRBJ2-1): DTGVSQNPRHKITKRGQNVTFRCDPISEHNRLYWYRQTLGQGPEFLTYFQNEAQLEKSRLLSDRFSAERPKGSFSTLEIQRTEQGDSAMYLCASSPFETSGNVAYNEQFFGPGTRLTVL.

Remarks on this clonotype: A much larger clone is a single base away; this may be a read error. As DNA, the CDR3 is TGTGCCAGCAGTGAGTCGATCATGAAACAGGGAACTAACACTGAAGCTTTCTTT. Amino acid sequence: CASSESIMKQGTNTEAFF. The chain uses TRBV12-3 or TRBV12-4 and TRBJ1-1, with a tentative D call TRBD1 (6 bases). The CDR3 consists of 18 residues. The V and J ends lost 5 bases and 2 bases respectively, with 24 bases between them.

Only a few counts were recorded for this clonotype. The V gene is TRBV6-1, the J gene TRBJ2-7; unclear D gene. V lost 3 bases, J lost 3 bases, and 6 bases lay in between. This CDR3 spans 12 amino acids. The V gene's germline CDR1 is MNHNS and CDR2 SASEGT. The DNA of the CDR3 is TGTGCCAGCAGTGAGAAATACTACGAGCAGTACTTC. This encodes CASSEKYYEQYF.

This clonotype has a count of ten or more. The chain uses TRBV13 and TRBJ2-7; D is uncertain. The CDR3 covers 14 residues. The V end was cut by 6 bases, the J end by 0 bases, with 12 bases between. Per germline, CDR1 PRHDT and CDR2 FYEKMQ (reference sequence). The CDR3 loop reads CASSLGRSSYEQYF. The CDR3 DNA is TGTGCCAGCAGTCTCGGACGGAGCTCCTACGAGCAGTACTTC.

The gene calls are TRBV27 and TRBJ1-2; D possibly corresponds to TRBD1 (5 bases). This CDR3 has 14 residues. V shed 6 bases and J shed 2 bases, with 13 bases lying between them. Germline V gene lookup returns CDR1 MNHEY and CDR2 SMNVEV (reference sequence). As DNA, the CDR3 is TGTGCCAGCAGCACAAGGGACGGCAACTATGGCTACACCTTC. This translates into CASSTRDGNYGYTF.

This clonotype was found many times. The chain carries TRBV6-1 and TRBJ2-1; D gene ambiguous. Trimming took off 6 bases at V and 2 bases at J, with 8 bases between the two ends. There are 13 residues in the CDR3. Germline loops: CDR1 MNHNS, CDR2 SASEGT. Written as DNA, the CDR3 is TGTGCCAGCAGATGGGATCCCTACAATGAGCAGTTCTTC. This sequence encodes CASRWDPYNEQFF.

V gene TRBV7-9 combines with J gene TRBJ1-1; 8 bases align to TRBD1. The CDR3 is 16 amino acids. Germline values: CDR1 SEHNR, CDR2 FQNEAQ (reference sequence). V lost 5 bases, J lost 1 base, and 9 bases stayed unmatched. CDR3 protein: CASSAPGRGQNTEAFF. DNA of the CDR3: TGTGCCAGCAGCGCACCGGGCAGGGGGCAGAACACTGAAGCTTTCTTT.

This clonotype turned up a few times. The chain links TRBV6-1 to TRBJ1-6, with D uncertain. The CDR3 totals 18 residues. The V gene's germline CDR1 is MNHNS and CDR2 SASEGT. The ends were cut back, 3 bases at V and 7 bases at J, with 22 bases in the middle. The CDR3 spells CASSEFHLDAVPNSPLHF. The CDR3 DNA follows: TGTGCCAGCAGTGAGTTCCACCTTGACGCGGTCCCAAATTCACCCCTCCACTTT.

This clonotype came up many times. The rearrangement uses TRBV19 and TRBJ2-1; 13 positions agree with TRBD2. Germline V gene data show CDR1 as LNHDA and CDR2 as SQIVND (reference sequence). The CDR3 loop spans 16 amino acids. After removal of 5 bases from V and 1 base from J, the junction contained 2 bases not matched to a gene. The CDR3 nucleotides read TGTGCCAGTAGTTCACTAGCGGGAGGGTCCTACAATGAGCAGTTCTTC. Its protein product is CASSSLAGGSYNEQFF.

The sample holds many counts of this clonotype. The chain carries TRBV6-1 and TRBJ2-1; D tentatively reads TRBD1 or TRBD2 (5 bases each). Germline V gene lookup returns CDR1 MNHNS and CDR2 SASEGT. This CDR3 contains 14 residues. Between the trimmed V and J ends, which lost 8 bases and 7 bases, there was a span of 18 bases. The CDR3 spells CASSRDPRGNEQFF. The CDR3 coding sequence is TGTGCCAGCTCCCGGGACCCTCGTGGGAATGAGCAGTTCTTC.

V usage is TRBV15 and J usage is TRBJ1-5; 7 bases agree with TRBD1. V lost 0 bases and J lost 6; bases outside the gene matches: 5. The CDR3 length is 15 residues. CDR1 is LNHNV and CDR2 is YYDKDF in the germline V gene (reference sequence). DNA for the CDR3: TGTGCCACCAGCAGAGATGCGACAGGGTCTCAGCCCCAGCATTTT. It translates to CATSRDATGSQPQHF.

This clonotype came up many times. The V call is TRBV28, the J call TRBJ2-1; D is undetermined. V dropped 6 bases and J dropped 9 bases, with 12 bases sitting between them. CDR3 length: 12 residues. CDR1 and CDR2 from the germline V gene are MDHEN and SYDVKM. CDR3 region: CASRTPLLEQFF. DNA for the CDR3: TGTGCCAGCAGAACTCCCCTGCTTGAGCAGTTCTTC. The whole variable domain, filled in from reference TRBV28 and TRBJ2-1, reads DVKVTQSSRYLVKRTGEKVFLECVQDMDHENMFWYRQDPGLGLRLIYFSYDVKMKEKGDIPEGYSVSREKKERFSLILESASTNQTSMYLCASRTPLLEQFFGPGTRLTVL.

This clonotype appeared a single time. V and J are TRBV4-2 and TRBJ2-7; D remains unclear. The CDR3 totals 15 residues. Germline V gene lookup returns CDR1 LGHNA and CDR2 YNFKEQ. V lost 1 base and J lost 2, with 12 bases in between. DNA for the CDR3: TGTGCCAGCAGCCAAGGGGAACGCAACACCTACGAGCAGTACTTC. Translation: CASSQGERNTYEQYF.

This clonotype was seen more than once but under ten times. The chain employs TRBV20-1 and TRBJ2-3; 10 bases line up with TRBD1. CDR1 is DFQATT and CDR2 is SNEGSKA in the germline V gene (reference sequence). The J segment lost 2 bases and the V segment lost 3 bases, leaving 2 bases of the junction unmatched. CDR3 length equals 14 residues. DNA of the CDR3: TGCAGTGCTAGGGGGACAGGGGCCACAGATACGCAGTATTTT. Translation gives CSARGTGATDTQYF.